Listed below are T cell receptor beta chains from one sample, sequenced in a study of blood T cell repertoires in COVID-19. Measured with immunoSEQ multiplex PCR; TCRdb has only the in-frame clones, and not every one. The table shows 200,000 to 250,000 clones, with 85% to 90% occurring only once. Specimen: peripheral blood. These receptors were obtained from a woman aged 60-75 years with acute or convalescent COVID-19. CDR3s include the opening cysteine and the closing phenylalanine or tryptophan. Fields, in order: CDR3 protein, CDR3 DNA, D gene, J gene, clone size, V gene. A D gene is named only where the DNA matches it firmly. Size tells how often a clone was seen (once, few, many) or the class of an expanded clone, and some rows leave it out.

CASSQRGGKTGELFF	TGTGCCAGCAGCCAGAGGGGAGGGAAAACCGGGGAGCTGTTTTTT	TRBD2	TRBJ2-2	NA	TRBV3-1/TRBV3-2
CASSQGAHGYTF	TGTGCCAGCAGCCAGGGGGCGCATGGCTACACCTTC	TRBD1	TRBJ1-2	NA	TRBV6-5
CASSPDRRRSNLNYGYTF	TGTGCCAGCAGCCCGGACAGGCGCCGTTCCAACCTTAACTATGGCTACACCTTC	TRBD1	TRBJ1-2	NA	TRBV27
CASSSGRSNTEAFF	TGTGCCAGCAGCTCGGGTAGGTCGAACACTGAAGCTTTCTTT	NA	TRBJ1-1	few	TRBV11-2
CASSDRGLSYGELFF	TGTGCCAGCAGCGACAGGGGGCTAAGTTACGGGGAGCTGTTTTTT	TRBD1	TRBJ2-2	NA	TRBV5-4
CASSQDLVNSDTNTEAFF	TGCGCCAGCAGCCAAGATCTGGTAAACTCTGACACGAACACTGAAGCTTTCTTT	NA	TRBJ1-1	NA	TRBV4-3
CASSFLYEQYF	TGTGCCAGCAGCTTTCTCTACGAGCAGTACTTC	NA	TRBJ2-7	NA	TRBV5-6
CAWSVMSGYNEQFF	TGTGCCTGGAGTGTAATGAGCGGGTACAATGAGCAGTTCTTC	NA	TRBJ2-1	NA	TRBV30
CASSPSGGPHEKLFF	TGTGCCAGCAGTCCGTCGGGGGGCCCTCATGAAAAACTGTTTTTT	NA	TRBJ1-4	NA	TRBV28
CASSSQPASGGPMETQYF	TGTGCCAGCAGCTCCCAGCCCGCTAGCGGGGGGCCCATGGAGACCCAGTACTTC	TRBD2	TRBJ2-5	NA	TRBV7-3
CASSLTDRYGYTF	TGTGCCAGCAGTTTAACCGACAGATATGGCTACACCTTC	NA	TRBJ1-2	NA	TRBV12-3/TRBV12-4
CASTGDPVVGYTF	TGTGCCAGCACGGGGGATCCCGTCGTGGGCTACACCTTC	NA	TRBJ1-2	NA	TRBV6-5
CASSQDPFYEQYF	TGTGCCAGCAGCCAAGATCCCTTTTACGAGCAGTACTTC	NA	TRBJ2-7	NA	TRBV3-1/TRBV3-2
CASSSDRGAYNEQFF	TGTGCCAGCAGCTCTGACAGGGGCGCCTACAATGAGCAGTTCTTC	TRBD1	TRBJ2-1	few	TRBV7-2
CASSLVGQGSGYTF	TGTGCCAGCAGCTTAGTCGGACAGGGAAGCGGCTACACCTTC	TRBD1	TRBJ1-2	NA	TRBV7-2
CASRPTGGMLRNQPQHF	TGTGCCAGCAGACCTACAGGGGGCATGTTGCGCAATCAGCCCCAGCATTTT	TRBD1	TRBJ1-5	NA	TRBV27
CASSLAAGLDPREQFF	TGCGCCAGCAGCTTAGCCGCCGGACTAGATCCCAGGGAGCAGTTCTTC	TRBD2	TRBJ2-1	NA	TRBV5-1
CASSPWATGDAEAFF	TGTGCCAGCAGCCCCTGGGCGACAGGGGATGCTGAAGCTTTCTTT	TRBD1	TRBJ1-1	NA	TRBV7-9
CASSLDGQSSNSPLHF	TGCGCCAGCAGCTTGGATGGGCAGTCAAGTAATTCACCCCTCCACTTT	NA	TRBJ1-6	NA	TRBV5-1
CASTPHSVIDPRAFF	TGTGCCAGCACCCCCCATAGCGTAATTGACCCGAGAGCTTTCTTT	NA	TRBJ1-1	once	TRBV6-5
CASAGQGNSPLHF	TGTGCCAGCGCGGGACAGGGAAATTCACCCCTCCACTTT	TRBD1	TRBJ1-6	NA	TRBV28
CASSRQGILSNQPQHF	TGTGCCAGCAGTCGACAGGGAATCCTGAGCAATCAGCCCCAGCATTTT	TRBD1	TRBJ1-5	NA	TRBV6-6
CSVPPGQDGYTF	TGCAGCGTTCCTCCGGGACAGGATGGCTACACCTTC	TRBD1	TRBJ1-2	NA	TRBV29-1
CASSQTGTLGKLFF	TGCGCCAGCAGCCAGACAGGGACCCTAGGAAAACTGTTTTTT	TRBD1	TRBJ1-4	NA	TRBV4-1
CASSLDGRSDYGYTF	TGTGCCAGCAGCTTAGACGGGAGATCGGACTATGGCTACACCTTC	NA	TRBJ1-2	NA	TRBV7-2
CASSEWKTGGGYTF	TGTGCCAGCAGTGAATGGAAGACAGGGGGAGGCTACACCTTC	TRBD1	TRBJ1-2	NA	TRBV6-1
CASSSGPVSGNTIYF	TGCGCCAGCAGCTCAGGGCCGGTCTCTGGAAACACCATATATTTT	NA	TRBJ1-3	NA	TRBV5-1
CASRPGIMGQPQHF	TGTGCCAGCAGACCCGGAATCATGGGCCAGCCCCAGCATTTT	NA	TRBJ1-5	NA	TRBV28
CASSLSSGGAYEQYF	TGTGCCAGCAGCTTATCTAGCGGGGGTGCCTACGAGCAGTACTTC	TRBD2	TRBJ2-7	NA	TRBV7-2
CASSFLTEAFF	TGTGCCAGCAGTTTCTTAACTGAAGCTTTCTTT	NA	TRBJ1-1	NA	TRBV12-3/TRBV12-4
CAWVPSVNYGYTF	TGTGCCTGGGTTCCCTCCGTGAACTATGGCTACACCTTC	NA	TRBJ1-2	NA	TRBV30
CAWSSTGTGGQPQHF	TGTGCCTGGAGTTCTACCGGGACAGGGGGTCAGCCCCAGCATTTT	TRBD1	TRBJ1-5	NA	TRBV30
CASSPASGRVVSYEQYF	TGTGCCAGCAGCCCCGCTAGCGGGAGAGTGGTCTCCTACGAGCAGTACTTC	TRBD2	TRBJ2-7	NA	TRBV28
CASSPSGRALGQPQHF	TGTGCCAGTAGCCCCTCCGGCAGGGCCCTTGGGCAGCCCCAGCATTTT	NA	TRBJ1-5	NA	TRBV19
CASSLSTGVVREQYF	TGTGCCAGCAGCCTATCGACAGGGGTCGTACGAGAGCAGTACTTC	TRBD1	TRBJ2-7	NA	TRBV7-8
CASSLSGGSGANVLTF	TGTGCCAGCAGTTTATCGGGAGGCTCTGGGGCCAACGTCCTGACTTTC	NA	TRBJ2-6	NA	TRBV27
CAWTEGSGLRRNEAFF	TGTGCCTGGACCGAAGGCAGCGGACTGAGAAGAAATGAAGCTTTCTTT	NA	TRBJ1-1	NA	TRBV30
CASSAPIGASTDTQYF	TGTGCCAGCAGCGCACCAATAGGGGCTAGCACAGATACGCAGTATTTT	NA	TRBJ2-3	NA	TRBV9
CASSYLSSFDTGELFF	TGTGCCAGCAGTTACTTATCCAGTTTTGACACCGGGGAGCTGTTTTTT	NA	TRBJ2-2	once	TRBV6-5
CASSEWTGSNSPLHF	TGTGCCAGCAGTGAATGGACAGGTTCTAATTCACCCCTCCACTTT	TRBD1	TRBJ1-6	NA	TRBV25-1
CASSGVNRGLGKETQYF	TGTGCCAGCAGCGGTGTTAATAGGGGACTAGGGAAAGAGACCCAGTACTTC	TRBD2	TRBJ2-5	NA	TRBV9
CASSIDRDDTQYF	TGTGCCAGCAGCATCGACAGGGACGATACGCAGTATTTT	TRBD1	TRBJ2-3	NA	TRBV6-5
CASSSDMANTGELFF	TGTGCCAGCAGTTCAGATATGGCGAACACCGGGGAGCTGTTTTTT	NA	TRBJ2-2	NA	TRBV2
CASSLSQGNPYEQYF	TGTGCCAGCAGTTTATCGCAGGGTAATCCCTACGAGCAGTACTTC	NA	TRBJ2-7	NA	TRBV27
CASSVEAGPAYEQYF	TGTGCCAGCAGCGTAGAAGCAGGGCCGGCCTACGAGCAGTACTTC	NA	TRBJ2-7	once	TRBV9